These T cell receptor beta chains were read from a single sample in a study of regulatory T cells in long-lasting Graves disease. MiXCR, applied by TCRdb to the multiplex PCR reads, yields one record per CDR3 protein. This sample yields about 290,000 distinct CDR3 sequences, of which under 25% are seen a single time; more than 50% belongs to the top ten. Here the sequenced sample was peripheral blood mononuclear cells (PBMCs), taken when the disease was refractory, from a patient treated with antithyroid drugs. All receptors come from a female donor with Graves disease. CDR3s include the opening cysteine and the closing phenylalanine or tryptophan. D genes are given only for firm matches. Expanded clones are given a class, and other clones once, few, many or no size at all.

j_call: TRBJ1-2; clone_size: few; v_call: TRBV7-2; d_call: NA; cdr3_nt: TGTGCCAGCAGCTTAGAACCTCAGGATTATGGCTACACCTTC; cdr3_aa: CASSLEPQDYGYTF
j_call: TRBJ2-5; clone_size: many; v_call: TRBV28; d_call: NA; cdr3_nt: TGTGCCAGCAGTCCCAGGGCTCAGTACCAAGAGACCCAGTACTTC; cdr3_aa: CASSPRAQYQETQYF
j_call: TRBJ1-4; clone_size: few; v_call: TRBV6-1; d_call: TRBD1; cdr3_nt: TGTGCCAGCAGTCCATGGACAGGGGGCGCGGTTACTGAAAAACTGTTTTTT; cdr3_aa: CASSPWTGGAVTEKLFF
j_call: TRBJ2-2; clone_size: few; v_call: TRBV6-1; d_call: TRBD2; cdr3_nt: TGTGCCAGCAGCCGTACCACCCGGGGGGATAGCGGGGAGCTGTTTTTT; cdr3_aa: CASSRTTRGDSGELFF
j_call: TRBJ2-1; clone_size: NA; v_call: TRBV29-1; d_call: TRBD2; cdr3_nt: TGCAGCGTTTATAGACTAGCGGGCTACAATGAGCAGTTCTTC; cdr3_aa: CSVYRLAGYNEQFF
j_call: TRBJ1-5; clone_size: few; v_call: TRBV19; d_call: NA; cdr3_nt: TGTGCCAGTAGAGGACAGTTTCATAGCAATCAGCCCCAGCATTTT; cdr3_aa: CASRGQFHSNQPQHF
j_call: TRBJ2-7; clone_size: many; v_call: TRBV7-2; d_call: NA; cdr3_nt: TGTGCCAGCAGCTTAGTCTACGAGCAGTACTTC; cdr3_aa: CASSLVYEQYF
j_call: TRBJ2-5; clone_size: many; v_call: TRBV28; d_call: TRBD2; cdr3_nt: TGTGCCAGTCGACTAGCGGGAAAAGAGACCCAGTACTTC; cdr3_aa: CASRLAGKETQYF
j_call: TRBJ1-1; clone_size: few; v_call: TRBV19; d_call: TRBD1; cdr3_nt: TGTGCCAGTACACCTCTCCAGGGGGCGCGGCTAACTGAAGCTTTCTTT; cdr3_aa: CASTPLQGARLTEAFF
j_call: TRBJ2-5; clone_size: many; v_call: TRBV2; d_call: NA; cdr3_nt: TGTGCCAGCAGTGAAGCGCGAGGGGGGACAGACCAAGAGACCCAGTACTTC; cdr3_aa: CASSEARGGTDQETQYF
j_call: TRBJ2-2; clone_size: many; v_call: TRBV27; d_call: TRBD1; cdr3_nt: TGTGCCAGCAGCTTCAACAGGGGGACCGGGGAGCTGTTTTTT; cdr3_aa: CASSFNRGTGELFF
j_call: TRBJ1-4; clone_size: NA; v_call: TRBV20-1; d_call: NA; cdr3_nt: TGCAGTGCTTGGCCTCCCGGGGACATGTTCATGCTTAATGAAAAACTGTTTTTT; cdr3_aa: CSAWPPGDMFMLNEKLFF
j_call: TRBJ2-7; clone_size: few; v_call: TRBV29-1; d_call: NA; cdr3_nt: TGCAGCGTCAAAGGCACAGGCTACGGCTACGAGCAGTACTTC; cdr3_aa: CSVKGTGYGYEQYF
j_call: TRBJ2-2; clone_size: few; v_call: TRBV6-1; d_call: TRBD2; cdr3_nt: TGTGCCAGCAGTGAACTAGCGGGAGACACCGGGGAGCTGTTTTTT; cdr3_aa: CASSELAGDTGELFF
j_call: TRBJ1-6; clone_size: many; v_call: TRBV28; d_call: TRBD1; cdr3_nt: TGTGCCAGCAGTTCAGGACAGGGAACGTCACCCCTCCACTTT; cdr3_aa: CASSSGQGTSPLHF
j_call: TRBJ2-7; clone_size: many; v_call: TRBV28; d_call: NA; cdr3_nt: TGTGCCAGCAGTTTTGTTCAGACGACCTACGAGCAGTACTTC; cdr3_aa: CASSFVQTTYEQYF
j_call: TRBJ1-1; clone_size: NA; v_call: TRBV7-2; d_call: NA; cdr3_nt: TGTGCCAGCAGCCTGGTTAGCCTGCGGGGGAACACTGAAGCTTTCTTT; cdr3_aa: CASSLVSLRGNTEAFF
j_call: TRBJ2-5; clone_size: NA; v_call: TRBV20-1; d_call: TRBD2; cdr3_nt: TGCAGTGCTGCGCTAAGCGGGGGGAGGGAGACCCAGTACTTC; cdr3_aa: CSAALSGGRETQYF
j_call: TRBJ1-4; clone_size: NA; v_call: TRBV5-4; d_call: NA; cdr3_nt: TGTGCCAGCAGCCTGGACATCGACTTGGGAAAACTGTTTTTT; cdr3_aa: CASSLDIDLGKLFF
j_call: TRBJ1-2; clone_size: many; v_call: TRBV7-2; d_call: NA; cdr3_nt: TGTGCCAGCAGCCGGACCGAGGGCACGGGGGGCTACACCTTC; cdr3_aa: CASSRTEGTGGYTF
j_call: TRBJ2-7; clone_size: many; v_call: TRBV3-1; d_call: NA; cdr3_nt: TGTGCCAGCAGCCAAGAGTCCGGAGCCTACGAGCAGTACTTC; cdr3_aa: CASSQESGAYEQYF
j_call: TRBJ1-4; clone_size: NA; v_call: TRBV6-1; d_call: NA; cdr3_nt: TGTGCCAGCAGTGAAGCTCTAGGGGACACGAAAAAACTGTTTTTT; cdr3_aa: CASSEALGDTKKLFF
j_call: TRBJ2-7; clone_size: few; v_call: TRBV24-1; d_call: TRBD1; cdr3_nt: TGTGCCACCAGTGACCGACGACAGGGAGCCTACGAGCAGTACTTC; cdr3_aa: CATSDRRQGAYEQYF
j_call: TRBJ1-4; clone_size: many; v_call: TRBV6-1; d_call: NA; cdr3_nt: TGTGCCAGCCGACAGGCCTCAACTAATGAAAAACTGTTTTTT; cdr3_aa: CASRQASTNEKLFF
j_call: TRBJ1-4; clone_size: many; v_call: TRBV28; d_call: NA; cdr3_nt: TGTGCCAGCAGTTTTAGGGTCCTCCCTACTAATGAAAAACTGTTTTTT; cdr3_aa: CASSFRVLPTNEKLFF
j_call: TRBJ2-3; clone_size: NA; v_call: TRBV7-2; d_call: TRBD2; cdr3_nt: TGTGCCAGCAGCTGGACTAGCGGGAGGGCAGATACGCAGTATTTT; cdr3_aa: CASSWTSGRADTQYF
j_call: TRBJ1-2; clone_size: NA; v_call: TRBV30; d_call: NA; cdr3_nt: TGTGCCTGGAGTGTACGCGGGAGGCGCCGGTACACCTTC; cdr3_aa: CAWSVRGRRRYTF
j_call: TRBJ2-7; clone_size: many; v_call: TRBV28; d_call: TRBD2; cdr3_nt: TGTGCCAGCACCTGGACTAGCGACTCCTACGAGCAGTACTTC; cdr3_aa: CASTWTSDSYEQYF
j_call: TRBJ2-3; clone_size: NA; v_call: TRBV7-3; d_call: NA; cdr3_nt: TGTGCCAGCAGCTCCGGACTGACGTTCACAGATACGCAGTATTTT; cdr3_aa: CASSSGLTFTDTQYF
j_call: TRBJ1-5; clone_size: NA; v_call: TRBV5-6; d_call: NA; cdr3_nt: TGTGCCAGCAGCTTTGGACGGTTCAATCAGCCCCAGCATTTT; cdr3_aa: CASSFGRFNQPQHF
j_call: TRBJ2-2; clone_size: NA; v_call: TRBV7-3; d_call: NA; cdr3_nt: TGTGCCAGCAGCGATACGGCCGGGGAGCTGTTTTTT; cdr3_aa: CASSDTAGELFF
j_call: TRBJ1-1; clone_size: NA; v_call: TRBV20-1; d_call: NA; cdr3_nt: TGCAGTGCTAGCGGGGAGACTGAAGCTTTCTTT; cdr3_aa: CSASGETEAFF
j_call: TRBJ2-1; clone_size: NA; v_call: TRBV5-1; d_call: NA; cdr3_nt: TGCGCCAGCAGCTTAAGCCCTCAGGGTTTCAATGAGCAGTTCTTC; cdr3_aa: CASSLSPQGFNEQFF
j_call: TRBJ1-6; clone_size: many; v_call: TRBV6-5; d_call: NA; cdr3_nt: TGTGCCAGCAGTTACGAGTGGAATTCACCCCTCCACTTT; cdr3_aa: CASSYEWNSPLHF
j_call: TRBJ2-4; clone_size: many; v_call: TRBV3-1; d_call: NA; cdr3_nt: TGTGCCAGCAGCCTTCGTGGCCATGCAAACATTCAGTACTTC; cdr3_aa: CASSLRGHANIQYF
j_call: TRBJ1-1; clone_size: NA; v_call: TRBV7-9; d_call: TRBD1; cdr3_nt: TGTGCCAGCAGCTTATGGCGAGGGACAGGGGGTGTTGAAGCTTTCTTT; cdr3_aa: CASSLWRGTGGVEAFF
j_call: TRBJ1-1; clone_size: NA; v_call: TRBV5-4; d_call: NA; cdr3_nt: TGTGCCAGCAGCTTGGACCAGGGAAACACTGAAGCTTTCTTT; cdr3_aa: CASSLDQGNTEAFF
j_call: TRBJ2-1; clone_size: NA; v_call: TRBV30; d_call: TRBD1; cdr3_nt: TGTGCCTGGAGTTTCGGGACAGGGATCTACAATGAGCAGTTCTTC; cdr3_aa: CAWSFGTGIYNEQFF
j_call: TRBJ1-2; clone_size: NA; v_call: TRBV3-1; d_call: TRBD1; cdr3_nt: TGTGCCAGCAGCTCCGGGACAGGGGGTGGCTACACCTTC; cdr3_aa: CASSSGTGGGYTF
j_call: TRBJ2-7; clone_size: NA; v_call: TRBV2; d_call: NA; cdr3_nt: TGTGCCCTCGGCTCCTCCGCCTACGAGCAGTACTTC; cdr3_aa: CALGSSAYEQYF
j_call: TRBJ1-6; clone_size: many; v_call: TRBV28; d_call: NA; cdr3_nt: TGTGCCAGCACCGACATCAAAGATTCACCCCTCCACTTT; cdr3_aa: CASTDIKDSPLHF
j_call: TRBJ2-1; clone_size: few; v_call: TRBV28; d_call: NA; cdr3_nt: TGTGCCAGCCTGAGGAGGGCCCTGAGCAATGAGCAGTTCTTC; cdr3_aa: CASLRRALSNEQFF
j_call: TRBJ2-7; clone_size: many; v_call: TRBV6-5; d_call: TRBD2; cdr3_nt: TGTGCCAGCAGTTACTCGATGCTAGCGGGAAACTACGAGCAGTACTTC; cdr3_aa: CASSYSMLAGNYEQYF